The source of this TCR beta chain is a study of graft-versus-host responses after intestinal transplantation. The CDR3 covers 14 residues. CDR1 SGHRS and CDR2 YFSETQ come from the germline V gene. V lost 2 bases and J lost 4; bases outside the gene matches: 4. A note on this clone: What it binds is not known.

This table comes from immunoSEQ multiplex PCR, and its TCRdb copy is limited to in-frame clones, with some not included. The table records some 100,000 clones, 85% to 95% of them present only once. Sequencing used unstimulated CD8+ T cells sorted from spleen or lymph node cells, obtained before intestinal transplant. This rearrangement joins TRBV5-1 to TRBJ1-1, with 8 bases identical to TRBD1. This receptor was taken from a human donor who received an intestinal transplant. The chain's CDR3 is CASSFRGPGTEAFF. DNA of the CDR3: TGCGCCAGCAGCTTCAGGGGGCCAGGCACTGAAGCTTTCTTT.